These 11 T cell receptor beta chains share one sample of origin, sequenced in a study of HIV-infected children after antiretroviral therapy interruption. The treatment was: PENTA 11 planned treatment interruption arm or continuous ART arm. The TCR library was built from RNA with a 3' RACE protocol and unique molecular identifiers. TCRdb independently ran MiXCR on the 3' RACE reads; one entry per CDR3 protein. The sample consists of about 83,000 distinct CDR3 sequences, around 6.9% of them appearing once. The sample consisted of CD45RA+ CD4+ T cells from PBMCs, pooled from several time points, taken from a donor given antiretroviral therapy, either interrupted or continuous. The subset here: naive CD4+ CD45RA+ CD45RO- T cells. Receptors were obtained from a pool of human donors with HIV.

This sequence joins TRBV7-8 and TRBJ2-1; D uncertain. V was cut by 1 base and J by 9 bases, with 13 bases left in between. The CDR3 contains 14 residues. Germline V gives CDR1 SGHVS, CDR2 FQNEAQ. For the CDR3, the DNA is TGTGCCAGCAGCTTAGGAAGGCCGCCACGTGAGCAGTTCTTC. It codes for CASSLGRPPREQFF.

This clonotype has ten or more counts. V and J are TRBV6-6 and TRBJ2-7; 9 nucleotides align to TRBD1. Trimming cost V 6 bases and J 0 bases; bases outside gene matches: 6. CDR3 length: 15 residues. CDR1 is MNHNY, CDR2 SVGAGI, per germline (reference sequence). DNA of the CDR3: TGTGCCAGCAGCGACCGGGACAGGGTCTCCTACGAGCAGTACTTC. Protein product: CASSDRDRVSYEQYF.

The sample holds a few counts of this clonotype. The chain employs TRBV10-3 and TRBJ2-3; 8 bases are shared with TRBD1. The CDR3 has 13 residues. Germline assignment: CDR1 ENHRY and CDR2 SYGVKD. V dropped 7 bases and J dropped 5; count of bases not matched to a gene: 5. In nucleotides, the CDR3 is TGTGCCATCAAAGGACAGGGAGGAGATACGCAGTATTTT. Translating it yields CAIKGQGGDTQYF.

The chain links TRBV18 to TRBJ2-7, with a possible D match to TRBD2 (5 bases). Trimming pared 3 bases from V and 0 bases from J, leaving 9 bases between. CDR1 and CDR2 from the germline V gene are KGHSH and LQKENI. This CDR3 region has 14 residues. The chain's CDR3 is CASSPGRGSYEQYF. Here the CDR3 DNA reads TGTGCCAGCTCACCCGGTCGGGGCTCCTACGAGCAGTACTTC.

The table lists this clonotype with many counts. This CDR3 reads CSAGSGTPGELFF. The CDR3 DNA reads as TGCAGTGCTGGTAGCGGAACACCCGGGGAGCTGTTTTTT. The chain joins TRBV20-1 to TRBJ2-2, with TRBD2 as a possible D gene (6 bases). CDR3 length equals 13 residues. CDR1 is DFQATT, CDR2 SNEGSKA, per germline (reference sequence). Deletions cut 5 bases from V and 6 bases from J, with 13 bases between.

V gene TRBV27 combines with J gene TRBJ1-5; D ambiguous. Trimming took 8 bases from V and 4 from J, leaving 12 bases between them. Germline CDR1 MNHEY, CDR2 SMNVEV (reference sequence). CDR3 size: 13 residues. As DNA, the CDR3 is TGTGCCAGCCGTGCGACATTTAATCAGCCCCAGCATTTT. Protein: CASRATFNQPQHF.

This clonotype was seen ten or more times. The rearrangement uses TRBV28 and TRBJ1-6; a weak D match, TRBD1 (6 bases). Germline V gene sequence: CDR1 MDHEN, CDR2 SYDVKM. CDR3 length: 14 residues. Trimming took 6 bases from V and 14 from J, leaving 20 bases between them. The CDR3 bases are TGTGCCAGCAGCTACCGCGGACAGTGGATAACCCTCCACTTT. This sequence encodes CASSYRGQWITLHF.

The sample holds many counts of this clonotype. The chain carries TRBV6-5 and TRBJ2-7; 10 nucleotides line up with TRBD1. Unmatched junction bases numbered 8, after V lost 6 bases and J lost 3 bases. Germline CDR1 reads MNHEY; CDR2 reads SVGAGI. The CDR3 is 15 amino acids. The CDR3 protein is CASSKPGQGIYEQYF. DNA for the CDR3: TGTGCCAGCAGCAAACCGGGACAGGGGATCTACGAGCAGTACTTC.

This clonotype was detected many times. V and J are TRBV5-1 and TRBJ2-5; TRBD2 might be the D (7 bases). Trimming pared 4 bases from V and 4 bases from J, leaving 17 bases between. This CDR3 region has 15 residues. Germline lookup yields CDR1 SGHRS and CDR2 YFSETQ. This CDR3 is CASSLGGRLGETQYF. In nucleotides, the CDR3 is TGCGCCAGCAGCCTCGGGGGGCGCTTGGGAGAGACCCAGTACTTC.

At least ten counts were recorded for this clonotype. V and J are TRBV27 and TRBJ1-1; D call uncertain. Germline V gene sequence: CDR1 MNHEY, CDR2 SMNVEV (reference sequence). CDR3 length equals 14 residues. V was pared by 4 bases and J by 0 bases, with 9 bases between. CDR3 bases: TGTGCCAGCAGTTCTTTAGGGCTGAACACTGAAGCTTTCTTT. Amino acid sequence: CASSSLGLNTEAFF.

This clonotype was detected many times. The rearrangement links TRBV18 to TRBJ1-6, with D possibly TRBD1 on 6 matching bases. The V end lost 0 bases, the J end lost 7 bases, and 13 bases lay between the germline ends. CDR3 length: 16 residues. CDR1 and CDR2 from the germline V gene are KGHSH and LQKENI. The CDR3 DNA reads as TGTGCCAGCTCACCACCAGGACAGAGCTTCAATTCACCCCTCCACTTT. Encoded protein: CASSPPGQSFNSPLHF.